The entry that follows covers one T cell receptor beta chain sequence. What it binds is unknown. These data belong to a study of T cells after yellow fever vaccination. About the study: In the case of low-cell-number fractions, SMART-Seq v4 Ultra Low Input was used for preparation. General study points: At 95% to 96% for CD4 and approximately 89% for CD8, most primary-vaccination clones showed up again after the booster. The secondary response was weaker, and its peak arrived faster, on day 5 versus 15.

After removal of 2 bases from V and 11 bases from J, the junction contained 3 bases not matched to a gene. CDR1 MNHEY and CDR2 SVGAGI come from the germline V gene. The CDR3 is 12 amino acids. TCRdb analysed the 5' RACE reads with MiXCR anew, one entry per CDR3 protein. The sample includes some 290,000 distinct CDR3 sequences, around a tenth of them seen just once. This chain connects TRBV6-5 to TRBJ2-3, with 8 bases fitting TRBD1. Source: CD4+ T cells sorted from PBMCs, taken 45 days after the yellow fever booster vaccination. The receptor was derived from a man aged 18 to 35 who received the YFV17D yellow fever vaccine. The CDR3: CASSYAGQEQYF. The CDR3 coding sequence is TGTGCCAGCAGTTACGCGGGACAGGAGCAGTATTTT.